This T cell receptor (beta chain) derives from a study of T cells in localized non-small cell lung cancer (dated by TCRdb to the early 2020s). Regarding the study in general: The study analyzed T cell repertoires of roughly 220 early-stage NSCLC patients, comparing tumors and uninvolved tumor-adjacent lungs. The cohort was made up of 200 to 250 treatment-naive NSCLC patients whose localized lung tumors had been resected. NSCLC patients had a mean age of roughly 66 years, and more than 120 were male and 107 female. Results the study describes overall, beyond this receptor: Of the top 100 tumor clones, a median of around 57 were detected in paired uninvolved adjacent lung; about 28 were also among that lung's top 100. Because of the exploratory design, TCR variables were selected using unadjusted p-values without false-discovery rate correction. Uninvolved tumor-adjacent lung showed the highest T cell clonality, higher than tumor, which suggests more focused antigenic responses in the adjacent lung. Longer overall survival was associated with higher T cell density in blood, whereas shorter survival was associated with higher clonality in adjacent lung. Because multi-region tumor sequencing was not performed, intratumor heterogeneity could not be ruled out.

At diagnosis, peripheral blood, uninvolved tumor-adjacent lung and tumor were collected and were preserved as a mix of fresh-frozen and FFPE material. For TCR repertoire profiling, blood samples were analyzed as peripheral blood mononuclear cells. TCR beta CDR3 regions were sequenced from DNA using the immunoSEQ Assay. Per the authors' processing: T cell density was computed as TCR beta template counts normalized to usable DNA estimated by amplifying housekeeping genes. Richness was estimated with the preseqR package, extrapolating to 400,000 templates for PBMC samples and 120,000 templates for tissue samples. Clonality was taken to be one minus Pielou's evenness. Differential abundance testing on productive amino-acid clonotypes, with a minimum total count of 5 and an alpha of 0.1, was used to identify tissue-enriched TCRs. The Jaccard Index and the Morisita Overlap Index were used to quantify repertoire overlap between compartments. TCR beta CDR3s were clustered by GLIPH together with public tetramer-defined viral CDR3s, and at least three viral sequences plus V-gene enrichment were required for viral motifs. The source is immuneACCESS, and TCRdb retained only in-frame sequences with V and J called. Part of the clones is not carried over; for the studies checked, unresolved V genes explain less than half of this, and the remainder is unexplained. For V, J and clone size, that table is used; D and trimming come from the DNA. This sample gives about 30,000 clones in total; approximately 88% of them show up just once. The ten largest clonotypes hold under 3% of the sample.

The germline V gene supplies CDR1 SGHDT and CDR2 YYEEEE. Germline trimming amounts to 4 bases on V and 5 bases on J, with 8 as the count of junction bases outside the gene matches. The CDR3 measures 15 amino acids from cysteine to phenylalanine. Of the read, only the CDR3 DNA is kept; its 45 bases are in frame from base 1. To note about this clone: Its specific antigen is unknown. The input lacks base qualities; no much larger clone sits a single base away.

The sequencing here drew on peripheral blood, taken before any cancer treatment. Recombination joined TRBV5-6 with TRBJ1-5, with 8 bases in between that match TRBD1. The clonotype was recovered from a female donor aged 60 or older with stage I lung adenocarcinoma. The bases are TGTGCCAGCAGCCGCCGCGGACAGGGTGATCAGCCCCAGCATTTT. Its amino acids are CASSRRGQGDQPQHF.